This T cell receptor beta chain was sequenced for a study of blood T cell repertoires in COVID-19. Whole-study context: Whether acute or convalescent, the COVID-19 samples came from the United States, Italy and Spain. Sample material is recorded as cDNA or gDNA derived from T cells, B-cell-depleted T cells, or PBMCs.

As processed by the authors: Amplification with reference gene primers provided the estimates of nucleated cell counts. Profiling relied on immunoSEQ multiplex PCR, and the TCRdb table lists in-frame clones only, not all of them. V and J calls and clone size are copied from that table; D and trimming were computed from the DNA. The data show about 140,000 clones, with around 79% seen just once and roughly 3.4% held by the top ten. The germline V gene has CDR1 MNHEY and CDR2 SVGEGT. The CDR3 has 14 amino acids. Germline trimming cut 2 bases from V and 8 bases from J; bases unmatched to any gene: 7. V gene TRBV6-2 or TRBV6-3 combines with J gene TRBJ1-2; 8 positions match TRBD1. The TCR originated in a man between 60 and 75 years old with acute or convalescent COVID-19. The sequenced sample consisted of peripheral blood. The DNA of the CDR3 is TGTGCCAGCAGTTACGGGACAGGACGAGACGGCTACACCTTC. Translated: CASSYGTGRDGYTF.